These 13 T cell receptor beta chains originate from one sample sequenced in a study of cytomegalovirus exposure and HLA in healthy donors. It was with 60 Vbeta and 13 Jbeta primers that the PCR ran. Clones were read by immunoSEQ multiplex PCR, and TCRdb kept only the in-frame ones, dropping some. Found here are around 240,000 clones, 82% of them singletons; the top ten hold 5.4%. The sample consisted of PBMCs. The receptors here all came from a middle-aged woman in good health and CMV-seropositive.

This clone was counted a few times. V usage is TRBV7-2 and J usage is TRBJ2-5; no clear D. Trimming stripped 5 bases from V and 5 bases from J, with 9 bases between. The germline V gene encodes CDR1 SGHTA and CDR2 FQGNSA. This CDR3 region has 12 residues. In DNA form, the CDR3 reads TGTGCCAGCAGCGTCAACGGGGAGACCCAGTACTTC. The encoded protein is CASSVNGETQYF.

This chain links TRBV6-1 with TRBJ2-2; D remains ambiguous. The CDR3 totals 15 residues. Germline V lookup: CDR1 MNHNS, CDR2 SASEGT. V gave up 4 bases and J gave up 2 bases, with 11 bases separating them. Written as DNA, the CDR3 is TGTGCCAGCAGTGGGTCACGAGTCAACACCGGGGAGCTGTTTTTT. Amino acid sequence: CASSGSRVNTGELFF.

This chain connects TRBV29-1 to TRBJ1-1; D not certain. V was clipped by 5 bases and J by 1 base, with 11 bases between them. The CDR3 runs to 13 residues. Per germline, CDR1 SQVTM and CDR2 ANQGSEA. CDR3 residues: CSVCGTWNTEAFF. DNA of the CDR3: TGCAGCGTTTGCGGAACTTGGAACACTGAAGCTTTCTTT. The full variable domain, with the rest looked up from reference TRBV29-1 and TRBJ1-1, is SAVISQKPSRDICQRGTSLTIQCQVDSQVTMMFWYRQQPGQSLTLIATANQGSEATYESGFVIDKFPISRPNLTFSTLTVSNMSPEDSSIYLCSVCGTWNTEAFFGQGTRLTVV.

This clone was recorded only once. The V gene is TRBV18, the J gene TRBJ2-2; D is undetermined. Germline V gene lookup returns CDR1 KGHSH and CDR2 LQKENI. The CDR3 has 15 residues. V was pared by 5 bases and J by 6 bases, with 16 bases between. Written as DNA, the CDR3 is TGTGCCAGCTCATCTCTACTCATAGAGGCCGGGGAGCTGTTTTTT. Amino acids: CASSSLLIEAGELFF.

The V call is TRBV28, the J call TRBJ1-4; D might be TRBD1 (5 bases). This CDR3 comprises 12 residues. Trimming took off 4 bases at V and 6 bases at J, with 6 bases between the two ends. Germline CDR1 reads MDHEN; CDR2 reads SYDVKM. CDR3 bases: TGTGCCAGCAGTTCACAGGATGAAAAACTGTTTTTT. Its translation: CASSSQDEKLFF.

Here the CDR3 reads CASSALGSGIYNEQFF. CDR3 bases: TGTGCCAGCAGTGCATTGGGGAGCGGGATCTACAATGAGCAGTTCTTC. This rearrangement joins TRBV6-4 to TRBJ2-1; 7 nucleotides align to TRBD2. V was pared by 4 bases and J by 3 bases, with 9 bases of the junction left unmatched. In germline, CDR1 is MRHNA, CDR2 SNTAGT. CDR3 size: 16 residues.

The CDR3 sequence is CASSLAQRQGLGYTF. CDR3 bases: TGTGCCAGCAGCTTAGCGCAGAGGCAGGGACTAGGCTACACCTTC. The chain combines TRBV7-2 with TRBJ1-2, with D perhaps matching TRBD1 (5 bases). In germline, CDR1 is SGHTA, CDR2 FQGNSA. The CDR3 totals 15 residues. Trimming removed 0 bases at V and 8 bases at J, with 16 bases between.

The chain joins TRBV19 to TRBJ1-2, with 9 bases matching TRBD1. The V segment lost 7 bases and the J segment 2 bases; nucleotides outside the gene matches: 5. Germline CDR1 LNHDA, CDR2 SQIVND (reference sequence). This CDR3 has 14 amino acids. The DNA for the CDR3 is TGTGCCAGTACCCGGACAGGGGTGAACTATGGCTACACCTTC. This translates into CASTRTGVNYGYTF.

The chain is built from TRBV27 and TRBJ1-1; TRBD1 matches 8 bases. The CDR3 consists of 16 residues. Looked up from germline, CDR1 is MNHEY and CDR2 is SMNVEV (reference sequence). V gave up 4 bases and J gave up 0 bases; unmatched junction bases: 7. CDR3 sequence: CASSSRTGRLNTEAFF. In DNA, the CDR3 is TGTGCCAGCAGTTCCAGGACAGGGAGATTGAACACTGAAGCTTTCTTT.

The rearrangement links TRBV14 to TRBJ1-2, with TRBD1 as a possible D gene (6 bases). The CDR3 extends over 13 amino acids. From germline, CDR1 is SGHDN and CDR2 FVKESK. Between the trimmed V and J ends, which lost 1 base and 10 bases, there was a span of 13 bases. CDR3 sequence (DNA): TGTGCCAGCAGCCAAGTAACAGGGATGGACTACACCTTC. Amino acids: CASSQVTGMDYTF.

The chain recombines TRBV7-2 with TRBJ2-2; 15 bases agree with TRBD2. In germline, CDR1 is SGHTA, CDR2 FQGNSA. The CDR3 has 18 amino acids. The V segment lost 5 bases and the J segment 4 bases; nucleotides outside the gene matches: 8. The CDR3 sequence: CASSGRTSGGGSTGELFF. The DNA for the CDR3 is TGTGCCAGCAGCGGAAGGACTAGCGGGGGGGGAAGCACCGGGGAGCTGTTTTTT. The full variable domain, its missing parts supplied by reference TRBV7-2 and TRBJ2-2, is GAGVSQSPSNKVTEKGKDVELRCDPISGHTALYWYRQSLGQGLEFLIYFQGNSAPDKSGLPSDRFSAERTGGSVSTLTIQRTQQEDSAVYLCASSGRTSGGGSTGELFFGEGSRLTVL.

This clone has only one observation. The chain couples TRBV7-3 to TRBJ1-4, with TRBD1 as a possible D gene (5 bases). The CDR3 spans 18 residues. Germline CDR1 is SGHTA and CDR2 is FQGTGA. Trimming removed 5 bases at V and 8 bases at J, with 27 bases between. CDR3 residues: CASSPNPRQLRLREKLFF. DNA of the CDR3: TGTGCCAGCAGCCCAAACCCCCGACAGCTACGGCTGAGAGAAAAACTGTTTTTT.

The gene calls are TRBV2 and TRBJ1-1; no firm D call. The length of the CDR3 is 13 residues. Germline V gene data show CDR1 as SNHLY and CDR2 as FYNNEI. The germline V and J ends were trimmed by 6 bases and 9 bases, with 17 bases remaining between them. The CDR3: CASSLVEASKAFF. Written as DNA, the CDR3 is TGTGCCAGCAGCCTGGTAGAGGCTAGCAAAGCTTTCTTT.